This passage covers 9 T cell receptor beta chains from one sample sequenced in a study of cytomegalovirus exposure and HLA in healthy donors. Assay used: immunoSEQ multiplex PCR; TCRdb lists only in-frame clones, some missing. Counted here are under 70,000 clones, roughly 89% occurring once; the ten biggest clones make up approximately 1.5%. Sequenced sample: PBMCs. Every receptor here comes from a woman younger than 35 in good health and CMV-seronegative.

V is TRBV28 and J is TRBJ2-1, with 7 bases lining up with TRBD2. The J segment lost 14 bases and the V segment lost 5 bases, leaving 12 bases of the junction unmatched. CDR3 size: 13 residues. Per the germline V gene, CDR1 is MDHEN and CDR2 is SYDVKM. The CDR3 sequence is CASSPHTGGMEFF. In DNA, the CDR3 is TGTGCCAGCAGTCCCCATACGGGAGGTATGGAGTTCTTC.

The rearrangement links TRBV27 to TRBJ2-1; 11 bases line up with TRBD2. Germline-derived CDR1 and CDR2 are MNHEY and SMNVEV (reference sequence). This CDR3 is built from 17 residues. With 8 bases clipped from V and 7 bases from J, the junction kept 16 bases outside the gene matches. In nucleotides, the CDR3 is TGTGCCAGCTCTCCCACTTTTACTAGCGGGAGTTTGAATGAGCAGTTCTTC. Its translation: CASSPTFTSGSLNEQFF.

The chain joins TRBV5-4 to TRBJ2-7; possibly TRBD2 for D (6 bases). V lost 5 bases to trimming and J lost 0 bases, with 9 bases between them. The CDR3 length is 13 residues. Germline-derived CDR1 and CDR2 are SGHNT and YYREEE (reference sequence). In DNA, the CDR3 is TGTGCCAGCAGGCGGGACCTCTCCTACGAGCAGTACTTC. Protein sequence: CASRRDLSYEQYF. Full variable domain (rest looked up from reference TRBV5-4 and TRBJ2-7): ETGVTQSPTHLIKTRGQQVTLRCSSQSGHNTVSWYQQALGQGPQFIFQYYREEENGRGNFPPRFSGLQFPNYSSELNVNALELDDSALYLCASRRDLSYEQYFGPGTRLTVT.

The chain combines TRBV29-1 with TRBJ1-2, with 7 nucleotides matching TRBD1. This CDR3 contains 13 residues. Trimming cost V 6 bases and J 3 bases; bases outside gene matches: 7. Germline assignment: CDR1 SQVTM and CDR2 ANQGSEA. As DNA, the CDR3 is TGCAGCGTGTCGACAGGGCTCGACTATGGCTACACCTTC. Protein: CSVSTGLDYGYTF. Full variable domain (remainder filled in from reference TRBV29-1 and TRBJ1-2): SAVISQKPSRDICQRGTSLTIQCQVDSQVTMMFWYRQQPGQSLTLIATANQGSEATYESGFVIDKFPISRPNLTFSTLTVSNMSPEDSSIYLCSVSTGLDYGYTFGSGTRLTVV.

The rearrangement joins TRBV5-4 to TRBJ2-5, with TRBD1 as a possible D gene (6 bases). The germline V gene has CDR1 SGHNT and CDR2 YYREEE (reference sequence). This CDR3 is 13 amino acids long. Trimming took off 4 bases at V and 5 bases at J, with 12 bases between the two ends. The CDR3 DNA reads as TGTGCCAGCAGCCTGGACAGAAGCGAGACCCAGTACTTC. This sequence encodes CASSLDRSETQYF.

The CDR3 spells CASSDLGQGVDQPQHF. CDR3 DNA sequence: TGTGCCAGCAGTGACTTGGGACAGGGGGTGGATCAGCCCCAGCATTTT. The chain combines TRBV6-1 with TRBJ1-5, with TRBD1 matching 11 bases. Germline V gene sequence: CDR1 MNHNS, CDR2 SASEGT. V lost 3 bases and J lost 5; bases outside the gene matches: 6. This CDR3 region has 16 residues.

The chain recombines TRBV30 with TRBJ1-1; D call uncertain. The V gene's germline CDR1 is GTSNPN and CDR2 SVGIG (reference sequence). V gave up 6 bases and J gave up 0 bases, with 11 bases separating them. The CDR3 runs to 13 residues. CDR3 bases: TGTGCCTGCGGGAGGCCGGTGAACACTGAAGCTTTCTTT. This translates into CACGRPVNTEAFF.

This chain uses TRBV4-1 with TRBJ1-5, with TRBD1 matching 10 bases. Germline-derived CDR1 and CDR2 are MGHRA and YSYEKL. The trim removed 4 bases at V and 2 bases at J, leaving 5 bases unmatched. The CDR3 contains 16 residues. Here the CDR3 DNA reads TGCGCCAGCAGCCCGACCGGGACAGGGGGCAATCAGCCCCAGCATTTT. The encoded protein is CASSPTGTGGNQPQHF.

This clone has just one count. The rearrangement uses TRBV9 and TRBJ2-1, with TRBD1 matching over 7 bases. Germline CDR1 is SGDLS and CDR2 is YYNGEE. Germline trimming cut 3 bases from V and 7 bases from J; bases unmatched to any gene: 13. The CDR3 is 16 amino acids. The CDR3: CASSAPQGFTQNEQFF. The CDR3, as DNA: TGTGCCAGCAGCGCGCCACAGGGGTTTACCCAAAATGAGCAGTTCTTC.